These 14 T cell receptor beta chains came from one sample sequenced in a study of vaccination and CD4 T cells after COVID-19. These TCRs' antigens remain unknown. Cultured CD4+ T cell DNA was sequenced using the Oncomine TCR Beta short-read assay. TCRdb independently ran MiXCR on the PCR reads; one entry per CDR3 protein. This table holds more than 13,000 distinct CDR3 sequences, 20% to 25% found once. The treatment was: roughly 11-day PBMC culture with coronavirus spike peptide pools or control peptides (ViraFEST assay). Sequenced: cultured CD4+ T cells from blood. These receptors were obtained from a human donor with COVID-19.

V is TRBV5-6 and J is TRBJ1-2; the D is unclear. The ends were cut back, 0 bases at V and 0 bases at J, with 9 bases in the middle. The length of the CDR3 is 15 residues. Germline V lookup: CDR1 SGHDT, CDR2 YYEEEE. CDR3: CASSLALRANYGYTF. The CDR3 region has the DNA TGTGCCAGCAGCTTGGCCCTCAGAGCTAACTATGGCTACACCTTC.

The chain joins TRBV19 to TRBJ1-1, with 8 bases matching TRBD1. The V and J ends lost 6 bases and 0 bases, in that order; junction bases with no gene match: 12. This CDR3 spans 17 amino acids. Germline CDR1 reads LNHDA; CDR2 reads SQIVND (reference sequence). CDR3 residues: CASSRQGSSRLNTEAFF. For the CDR3, the DNA is TGTGCCAGTAGCCGACAGGGGTCTTCCCGCCTGAACACTGAAGCTTTCTTT.

Relative to its sample, this clonotype is medium-sized. The chain has TRBV4-1 and TRBJ1-1, with D perhaps TRBD1 (5 bases). CDR3 size: 14 residues. Germline loops: CDR1 MGHRA, CDR2 YSYEKL. Trimming cost V 4 bases and J 8 bases, with 17 bases left between them. CDR3 region: CASSRQGVEGEAFF. The DNA for the CDR3 is TGCGCCAGCAGCCGCCAAGGGGTTGAGGGGGAAGCTTTCTTT.

This sequence joins TRBV11-3 and TRBJ2-7, with D tentatively TRBD1 (6 bases). V was pared by 6 bases and J by 9 bases, with 24 bases between. The CDR3 runs to 15 residues. CDR1 and CDR2 from the germline V gene are SGHNT and YENEEA. For the CDR3, the DNA is TGTGCCAGCAGTCGCCGGGACACAACGCTAGGTCGGCAGTACTTC. Translating gives CASSRRDTTLGRQYF.

The rearrangement joins TRBV10-1 to TRBJ2-7; D is possibly TRBD2 (6 bases). The V end lost 3 bases, the J end lost 3 bases, and 12 bases lay between the germline ends. Germline V gene data show CDR1 as WNHNN and CDR2 as SYGVQD (reference sequence). The CDR3 is 14 amino acids. CDR3 region: CASSDGGFNYEQYF. Here the CDR3 DNA reads TGCGCCAGCAGTGACGGGGGTTTCAACTACGAGCAGTACTTC.

The chain couples TRBV5-1 to TRBJ2-5; TRBD2 agrees at 8 bases. Germline lookup yields CDR1 SGHRS and CDR2 YFSETQ. V shed 0 bases and J 0 bases; nucleotides not matched to a gene: 16. The CDR3 covers 20 residues. The CDR3 is CASSLASWPAGALYQETQYF. DNA for the CDR3: TGCGCCAGCAGCTTGGCGTCGTGGCCAGCGGGGGCCCTGTACCAAGAGACCCAGTACTTC.

There are a few counts of this clonotype. The genes are TRBV7-9 and TRBJ1-1, with D possibly TRBD1 on 5 matching bases. CDR3 size: 14 residues. Trimming removed 1 base at V and 4 bases at J, with 10 bases between. CDR1 SEHNR and CDR2 FQNEAQ come from the germline V gene (reference sequence). The CDR3 nucleotides are TGTGCCAGCAGCTTAGGTGGGGGTGGCACTGAAGCTTTCTTT. Translation: CASSLGGGGTEAFF.

The CDR3 here is CASSQETVSYGYTF. The CDR3 bases are TGTGCCAGCAGCCAAGAGACAGTCTCCTATGGCTACACCTTC. This chain uses TRBV14 with TRBJ1-2; a weak D match, TRBD1 (5 bases). Germline CDR1 reads SGHDN; CDR2 reads FVKESK. This CDR3 is 14 amino acids long. The germline V and J ends were trimmed by 0 bases and 4 bases, with 9 bases remaining between them. The variable domain in full, completed from reference TRBV14 and TRBJ1-2, reads EAGVTQFPSHSVIEKGQTVTLRCDPISGHDNLYWYRRVMGKEIKFLLHFVKESKQDESGMPNNRFLAERTGGTYSTLKVQPAELEDSGVYFCASSQETVSYGYTFGSGTRLTVV.

This clonotype was detected once. V gene TRBV24-1 combines with J gene TRBJ1-4, with D perhaps matching TRBD1 (5 bases). Germline CDR1 reads KGHDR; CDR2 reads SFDVKD. The CDR3 has 19 amino acids. V lost 0 bases to trimming and J lost 0 bases, with 16 bases between them. The CDR3, as DNA: TGTGCCACCAGTGATTTGCGACCGACCGACAGCGCAACTAATGAAAAACTGTTTTTT. Translation: CATSDLRPTDSATNEKLFF.

This clonotype was observed a few times. The chain uses TRBV20-1 and TRBJ2-1; D is undetermined. This CDR3 is built from 13 residues. Per the germline V gene, CDR1 is DFQATT and CDR2 is SNEGSKA (reference sequence). Trimming left V 6 bases short and J 6 bases short, with 15 bases between. The CDR3 region is CSAPFSRSNEQFF. The CDR3 DNA sequence: TGCAGTGCACCATTTTCGAGGAGCAATGAGCAGTTCTTC.

The sample holds a few counts of this clonotype. The V call is TRBV6-2 or TRBV6-3, the J call TRBJ1-2, with D possibly matching TRBD1 (5 bases). The CDR3 extends over 15 amino acids. In germline, CDR1 is MNHEY, CDR2 SVGEGT. V shed 7 bases and J shed 4 bases, with 19 bases lying between them. CDR3 coding DNA: TGTGCCAGCAAAAACGGGGGGGAACCCCTCTATGGCTACACCTTC. This gives the protein CASKNGGEPLYGYTF.

This clonotype was detected a few times. The chain combines TRBV28 with TRBJ1-2; D is unclear. Germline V lookup: CDR1 MDHEN, CDR2 SYDVKM. The CDR3 spans 13 residues. With 7 bases removed from V and 4 bases from J, the gap between germline ends came to 13 bases. CDR3 loop: CASTVSGSYGYTF. The CDR3 region has the DNA TGTGCCAGCACAGTTTCTGGGAGCTATGGCTACACCTTC.

This clonotype was observed once. J is TRBJ2-7 and V is TRBV7-9, with 8 bases matching TRBD1. Germline V CDR1 and CDR2: SEHNR, FQNEAQ (reference sequence). The CDR3 extends over 14 amino acids. Trimming at V came to 1 base and at J to 10 bases, leaving 9 bases not matched to a gene. The CDR3 DNA reads as TGTGCCAGCAGCTTAGAGGGGGACAGGACCCACCAGTACTTC. Protein sequence: CASSLEGDRTHQYF.

The table lists this clonotype with a few counts. This chain links TRBV6-1 with TRBJ1-1; no reliable D call. V shed 1 base and J shed 0 bases, with 6 bases lying between them. The CDR3 length is 14 residues. CDR1 is MNHNS and CDR2 is SASEGT in the germline V gene. The CDR3 nucleotides read TGTGCCAGCAGTGAAGTGGAGCTGAACACTGAAGCTTTCTTT. Residues: CASSEVELNTEAFF.